This TCR beta chain was recovered during a study of blood T cell repertoires in COVID-19. Participant-reported clinical history was the basis for cohort assignment. The table came from immunoSEQ multiplex PCR; TCRdb's copy has only in-frame clones and leaves some out. This sample has fewer than 350,000 clones; around 90% occur once, and the top ten carry 1.5% to 2%. Germline V gene sequence: CDR1 SGHTA, CDR2 FQGNSA. V lost 6 bases, J lost 6 bases, and 13 bases lay in between. CDR3 length: 13 residues. Sequencing was performed on PBMCs or T cells enriched from blood (not recorded which). The chain employs TRBV7-2 and TRBJ2-3, with D perhaps matching TRBD2 (6 bases). The receptor was derived from a woman between 18 and 29 years old with acute COVID-19. CDR3: CASSPWRGDTQYF. The DNA of the CDR3 is TGTGCCAGCAGTCCCTGGAGGGGCGATACGCAGTATTTT.